This T cell receptor (beta chain) is drawn from a study of OX40 agonist ivuxolimab in advanced cancers. Study-level information: Patients were treated with intravenous ivuxolimab, dosed at 0.01 to 10 mg/kg and infused every 2 weeks. A partial response was reached by three patients: one with hepatocellular carcinoma and two with cutaneous melanoma. Study findings and constraints: At doses 0.1 to 3.0 mg/kg, CD4+ and CD8+ clones expanded.

Concerning this clone itself: Its antigen is not identified.

The CDR3 extends over 15 amino acids. V was pared by 0 bases and J by 3 bases, with 11 bases between. Germline CDR1 reads SGHNT; CDR2 reads YENEEA. Data came from immunoSEQ multiplex PCR; TCRdb stores just in-frame clones and leaves some out. The sample contains around 92,000 clones, less than 95% of which appear only once. The sequencing used CD4+ or CD8+ T cells sorted from blood, collected in a trial of the OX40 agonist ivuxolimab. The sequence was collected from an adult with an advanced solid tumor such as melanoma, head and neck, liver or kidney cancer. This chain joins TRBV11-3 and TRBJ1-1; D ambiguous. The CDR3: CASSLDGQRDTEAFF. For the CDR3, the DNA is TGTGCCAGCAGCTTAGACGGGCAGCGGGACACTGAAGCTTTCTTT.